This T cell receptor beta chain was identified during a study of blood T cell repertoires in COVID-19. On the study more broadly: Some COVID-19 samples were acute and others convalescent; all came from the United States, Italy and Spain. In each case, the material was cDNA or gDNA derived from T cells, B-cell-depleted T cells, or PBMCs.

V shed 4 bases and J 3 bases; nucleotides not matched to a gene: 1. The CDR3 length is 14 residues. Germline CDR1 LNHDA, CDR2 SQIVND (reference sequence). In the original processing: How many nucleated cells were present was estimated from reference gene primer amplification. This table comes from immunoSEQ multiplex PCR, and its TCRdb copy is limited to in-frame clones, with some not included. V, J and clone size are taken as reported in that table, and D and trimming were inferred from the DNA itself. The table includes approximately 500,000 clones, about 89% detected once. Material for sequencing was peripheral blood. The clonotype was recovered from a woman between 45 and 65 years old with COVID-19, enrolled during active disease. The J gene is TRBJ2-2, the V gene TRBV19, with 8 bases identical to TRBD1. CDR3 region: CASSTTGDTGELFF. The CDR3 nucleotides are TGTGCCAGTAGTACGACAGGGGACACCGGGGAGCTGTTTTTT. The whole variable domain, remainder taken from reference TRBV19 and TRBJ2-2, is DGGITQSPKYLFRKEGQNVTLSCEQNLNHDAMYWYRQDPGQGLRLIYYSQIVNDFQKGDIAEGYSVSREKKESFPLTVTSAQKNPTAFYLCASSTTGDTGELFFGEGSRLTVL.